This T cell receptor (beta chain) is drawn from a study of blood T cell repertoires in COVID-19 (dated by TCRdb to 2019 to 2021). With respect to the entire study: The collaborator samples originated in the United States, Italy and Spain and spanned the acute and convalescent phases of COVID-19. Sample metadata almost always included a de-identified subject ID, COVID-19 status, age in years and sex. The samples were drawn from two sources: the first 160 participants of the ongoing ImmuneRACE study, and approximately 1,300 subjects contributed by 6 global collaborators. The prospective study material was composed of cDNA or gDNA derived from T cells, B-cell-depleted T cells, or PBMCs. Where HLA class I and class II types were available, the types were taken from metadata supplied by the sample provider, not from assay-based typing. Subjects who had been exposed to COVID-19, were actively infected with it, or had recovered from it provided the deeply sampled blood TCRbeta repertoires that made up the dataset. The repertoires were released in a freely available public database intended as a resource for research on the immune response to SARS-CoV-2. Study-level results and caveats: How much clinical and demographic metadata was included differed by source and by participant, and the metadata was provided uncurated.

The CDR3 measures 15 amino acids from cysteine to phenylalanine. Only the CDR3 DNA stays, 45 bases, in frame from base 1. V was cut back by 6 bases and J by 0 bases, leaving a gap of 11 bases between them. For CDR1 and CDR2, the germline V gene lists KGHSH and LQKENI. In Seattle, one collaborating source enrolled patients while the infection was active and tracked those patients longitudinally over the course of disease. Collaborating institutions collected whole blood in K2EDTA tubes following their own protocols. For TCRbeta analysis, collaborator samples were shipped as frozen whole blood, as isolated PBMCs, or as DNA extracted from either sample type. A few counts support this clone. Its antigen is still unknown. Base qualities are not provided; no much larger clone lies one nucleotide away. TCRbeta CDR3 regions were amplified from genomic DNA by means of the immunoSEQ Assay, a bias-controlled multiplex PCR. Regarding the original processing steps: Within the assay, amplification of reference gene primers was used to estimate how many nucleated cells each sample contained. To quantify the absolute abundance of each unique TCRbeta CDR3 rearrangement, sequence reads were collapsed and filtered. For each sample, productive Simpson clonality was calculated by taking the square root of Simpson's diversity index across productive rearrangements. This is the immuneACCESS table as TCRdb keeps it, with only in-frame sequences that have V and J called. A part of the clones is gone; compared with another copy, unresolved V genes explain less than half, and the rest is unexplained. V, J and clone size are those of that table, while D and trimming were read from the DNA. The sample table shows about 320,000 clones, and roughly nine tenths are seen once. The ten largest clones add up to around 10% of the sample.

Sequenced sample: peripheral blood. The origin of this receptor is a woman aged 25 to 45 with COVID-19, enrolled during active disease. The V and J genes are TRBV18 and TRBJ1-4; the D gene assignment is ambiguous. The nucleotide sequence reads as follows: TGTGCCAGCTCCGGAGACGGTGCAACTAATGAAAAACTGTTTTTT. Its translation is CASSGDGATNEKLFF.